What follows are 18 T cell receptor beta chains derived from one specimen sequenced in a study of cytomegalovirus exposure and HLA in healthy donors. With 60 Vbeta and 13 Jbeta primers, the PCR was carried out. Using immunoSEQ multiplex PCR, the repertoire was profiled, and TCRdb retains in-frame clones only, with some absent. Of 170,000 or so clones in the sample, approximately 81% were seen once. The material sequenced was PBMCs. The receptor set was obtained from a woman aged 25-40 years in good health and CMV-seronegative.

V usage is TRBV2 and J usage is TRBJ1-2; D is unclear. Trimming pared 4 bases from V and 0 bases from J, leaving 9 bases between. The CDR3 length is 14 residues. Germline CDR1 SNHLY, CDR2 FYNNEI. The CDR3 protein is CASSAALANYGYTF. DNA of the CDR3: TGTGCCAGCAGTGCCGCGTTAGCTAACTATGGCTACACCTTC.

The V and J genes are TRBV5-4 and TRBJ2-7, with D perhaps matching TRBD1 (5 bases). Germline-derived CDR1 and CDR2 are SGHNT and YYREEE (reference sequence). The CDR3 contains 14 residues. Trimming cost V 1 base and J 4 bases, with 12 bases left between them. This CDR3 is CASSLTGTAYEQYF. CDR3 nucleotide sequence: TGTGCCAGCAGCTTGACAGGTACGGCGTACGAGCAGTACTTC.

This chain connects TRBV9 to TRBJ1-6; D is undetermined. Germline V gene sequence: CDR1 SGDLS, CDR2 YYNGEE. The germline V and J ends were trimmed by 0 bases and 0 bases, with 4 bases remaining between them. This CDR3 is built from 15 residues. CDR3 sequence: CASSVGSSYNSPLHF. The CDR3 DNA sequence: TGTGCCAGCAGCGTAGGGAGCTCCTATAATTCACCCCTCCACTTT.

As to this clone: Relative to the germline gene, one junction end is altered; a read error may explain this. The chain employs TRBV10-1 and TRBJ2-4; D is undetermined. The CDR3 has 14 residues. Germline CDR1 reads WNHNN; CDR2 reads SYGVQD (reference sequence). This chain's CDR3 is CASSESFDWCSSDF. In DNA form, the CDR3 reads TGCGCCAGCAGTGAGTCGTTCGACTGGTGTTCTTCGGACTTC.

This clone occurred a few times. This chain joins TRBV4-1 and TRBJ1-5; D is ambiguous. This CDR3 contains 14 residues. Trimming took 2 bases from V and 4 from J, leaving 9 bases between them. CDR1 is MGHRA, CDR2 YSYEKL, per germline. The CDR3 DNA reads TGCGCCAGCAGCCAACTTAGTGGTAATCAGCCCCAGCATTTT. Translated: CASSQLSGNQPQHF.

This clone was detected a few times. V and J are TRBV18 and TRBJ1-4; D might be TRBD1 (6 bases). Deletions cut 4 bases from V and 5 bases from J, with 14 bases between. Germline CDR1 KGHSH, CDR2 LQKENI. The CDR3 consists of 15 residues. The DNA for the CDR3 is TGTGCCAGCTCACGGAGCAGGGGAGACAATGAAAAACTGTTTTTT. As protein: CASSRSRGDNEKLFF.

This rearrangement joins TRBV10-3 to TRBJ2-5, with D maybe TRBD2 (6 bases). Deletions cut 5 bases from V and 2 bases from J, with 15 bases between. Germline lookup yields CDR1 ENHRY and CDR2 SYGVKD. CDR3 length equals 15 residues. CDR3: CAISPRDSTQETQYF. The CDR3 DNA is TGTGCCATCAGTCCTCGGGACTCCACTCAAGAGACCCAGTACTTC.

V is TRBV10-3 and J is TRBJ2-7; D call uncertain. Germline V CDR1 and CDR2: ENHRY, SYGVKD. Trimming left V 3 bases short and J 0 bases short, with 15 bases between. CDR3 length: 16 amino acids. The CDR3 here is CAISDMAAASSYEQYF. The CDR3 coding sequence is TGTGCCATCAGTGATATGGCAGCCGCTAGCTCCTACGAGCAGTACTTC.

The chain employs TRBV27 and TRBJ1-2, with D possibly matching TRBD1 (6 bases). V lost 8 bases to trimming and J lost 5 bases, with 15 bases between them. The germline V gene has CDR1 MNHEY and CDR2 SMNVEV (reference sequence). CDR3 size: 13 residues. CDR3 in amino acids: CASGGSQNYGYTF. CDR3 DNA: TGTGCCAGCGGGGGCTCCCAGAATTATGGCTACACCTTC.

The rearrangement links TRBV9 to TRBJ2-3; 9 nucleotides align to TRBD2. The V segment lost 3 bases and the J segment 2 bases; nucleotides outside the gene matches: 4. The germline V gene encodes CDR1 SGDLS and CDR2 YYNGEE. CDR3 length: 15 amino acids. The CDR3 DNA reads TGTGCCAGCAGCGGTAGCGGGAGACCCACAGATACGCAGTATTTT. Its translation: CASSGSGRPTDTQYF.

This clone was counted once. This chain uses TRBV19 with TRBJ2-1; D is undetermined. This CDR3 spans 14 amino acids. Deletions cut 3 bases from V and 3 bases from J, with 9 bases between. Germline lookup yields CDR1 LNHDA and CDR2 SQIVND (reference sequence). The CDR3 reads CASSISPNYNEQFF. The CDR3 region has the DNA TGTGCCAGTAGTATTTCCCCCAACTACAATGAGCAGTTCTTC.

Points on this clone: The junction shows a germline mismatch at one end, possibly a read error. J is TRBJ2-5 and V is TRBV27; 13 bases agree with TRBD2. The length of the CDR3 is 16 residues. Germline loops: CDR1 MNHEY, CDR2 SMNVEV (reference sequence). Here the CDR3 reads CAGSVLAGGPRETQYF. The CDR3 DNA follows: TGTGCCGGCAGTGTACTAGCGGGAGGGCCGAGAGAGACCCAGTACTTC.

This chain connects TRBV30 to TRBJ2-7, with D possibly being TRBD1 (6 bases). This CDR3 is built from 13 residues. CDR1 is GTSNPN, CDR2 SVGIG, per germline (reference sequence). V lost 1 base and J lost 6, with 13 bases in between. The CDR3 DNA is TGTGCCTGGAGTGCGGACAGAAGTCCCGAGCAGTACTTC. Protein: CAWSADRSPEQYF.

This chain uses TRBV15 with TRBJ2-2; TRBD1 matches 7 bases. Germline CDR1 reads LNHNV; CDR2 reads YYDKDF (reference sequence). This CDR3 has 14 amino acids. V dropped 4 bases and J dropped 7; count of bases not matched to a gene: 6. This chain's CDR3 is CATSKTGANGELFF. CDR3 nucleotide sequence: TGTGCCACCAGCAAAACAGGGGCTAACGGGGAGCTGTTTTTT.

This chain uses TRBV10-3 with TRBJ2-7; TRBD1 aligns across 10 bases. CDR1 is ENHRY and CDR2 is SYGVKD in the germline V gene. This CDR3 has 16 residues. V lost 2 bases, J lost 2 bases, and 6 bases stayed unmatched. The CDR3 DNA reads TGTGCCATCAGTGAGCCAGGACAGGGGGTGGCCTACGAGCAGTACTTC. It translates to CAISEPGQGVAYEQYF.

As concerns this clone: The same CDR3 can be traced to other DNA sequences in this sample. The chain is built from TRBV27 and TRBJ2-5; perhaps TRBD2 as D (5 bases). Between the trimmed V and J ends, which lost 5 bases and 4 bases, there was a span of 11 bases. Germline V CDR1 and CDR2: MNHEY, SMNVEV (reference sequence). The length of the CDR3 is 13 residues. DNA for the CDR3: TGTGCCAGCAGTGGGCGGACTGGAGAGACCCAGTACTTC. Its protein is CASSGRTGETQYF.

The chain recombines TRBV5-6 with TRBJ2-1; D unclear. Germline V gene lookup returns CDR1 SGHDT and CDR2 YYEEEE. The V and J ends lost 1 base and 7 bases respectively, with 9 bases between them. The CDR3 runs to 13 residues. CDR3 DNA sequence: TGTGCCAGCAGCTTGAGATGGCTGAATGAGCAGTTCTTC. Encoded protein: CASSLRWLNEQFF.

The chain's CDR3 is CASTAWGGVADNEQFF. The CDR3 coding sequence is TGTGCCAGCACCGCCTGGGGGGGGGTTGCTGACAATGAGCAGTTCTTC. V is TRBV27 and J is TRBJ2-1; 7 bases align to TRBD2. This CDR3 has 16 residues. The J segment lost 5 bases and the V segment lost 7 bases, leaving 14 bases of the junction unmatched. Germline CDR1 is MNHEY and CDR2 is SMNVEV (reference sequence).